The following is a T cell receptor (beta chain) sequence with its context. Its antigen is not identified. The data originate from a study of cytomegalovirus exposure and HLA in healthy donors. PCR amplification relied on 60 Vbeta primers (plus 13 Jbeta primers). Measured with immunoSEQ multiplex PCR; TCRdb has only the in-frame clones, and not every one. The sample carries approximately 170,000 clones, 75% recorded once. Germline assignment: CDR1 MGHRA and CDR2 YSYEKL. This CDR3 has 14 residues. The J segment lost 3 bases and the V segment lost 5 bases, leaving 5 bases of the junction unmatched. Regarding donors, all were healthy bone marrow donors. General study findings and limits: Per a prior analysis, the majority of TCR beta V segments were productive roughly 87% or roughly 30% of the time.

Sequencing was carried out using PBMCs. The receptor's source is a male donor in good health and CMV-seronegative. The chain joins TRBV4-1 to TRBJ1-1; 8 bases line up with TRBD1. The CDR3 reads CASSFGQGYTEAFF. The DNA for the CDR3 is TGCGCCAGCAGCTTTGGACAGGGATACACTGAAGCTTTCTTT.